This entry lists 17 T cell receptor beta chains sequenced from one sample in a study of Graves' ophthalmopathy and Graves' hyperthyroidism. The sequenced template was RNA, covering the TCR beta CDR3 region. The first-round RT-PCR employed HTBI primers together with the Qiagen OneStep RT-PCR kit. A multiplex PCR was then performed as the second round. TCRdb fed the multiplex PCR reads into MiXCR, producing one record per CDR3 protein. Altogether 1 million to 1.3 million distinct CDR3 sequences are present, approximately 35% being singletons, with the ten largest covering approximately 10%. The sequenced material came from peripheral blood or thyroid tissue (not recorded which). Every receptor here comes from an adult man with Graves' hyperthyroidism.

This clonotype was observed many times. The CDR3 coding sequence is TGCGCCAGCAGTAGGGCGGCCGGGGCCAACGTCCTGACTTTC. Amino acid sequence: CASSRAAGANVLTF. The V call is TRBV10-2, the J call TRBJ2-6; D is unresolved. Deletions cut 5 bases from V and 4 bases from J, with 9 bases between. From germline, CDR1 is WSHSY and CDR2 SAAADI. This CDR3 has 14 amino acids.

The CDR3: CASSCRPESTYEQYF. Written as DNA, the CDR3 is TGTGCCAGCAGTTGTCGCCCTGAGAGTACCTACGAGCAGTACTTC. The rearrangement links TRBV25-1 to TRBJ2-7; no clear D gene. Deletions cut 5 bases from V and 2 bases from J, with 16 bases between. The CDR3 runs to 15 residues. Germline loops: CDR1 MGHDK, CDR2 SYGVNS.

This clonotype was counted ten times or more. The V call is TRBV12-3 or TRBV12-4, the J call TRBJ2-7; perhaps TRBD1 as D (5 bases). Trimming removed 6 bases at V and 5 bases at J, with 11 bases between. The CDR3 loop spans 12 amino acids. The CDR3 DNA is TGTGCCAGCAGAGACCAGGGCCACGAGCAGTACTTC. This translates into CASRDQGHEQYF.

This clonotype came up a few times. The chain is built from TRBV12-3 or TRBV12-4 and TRBJ2-5, with TRBD1 matching 7 bases. The CDR3 runs 14 residues. The V segment lost 7 bases and the J segment 2 bases; nucleotides outside the gene matches: 7. CDR3 DNA: TGTGCCAGCAACCGGGACAGAGTTCAAGAGACCCAGTACTTC. It codes for CASNRDRVQETQYF.

V usage is TRBV5-1 and J usage is TRBJ2-5, with 8 bases that match TRBD2. CDR3 length: 19 residues. Germline assignment: CDR1 SGHRS and CDR2 YFSETQ. V was clipped by 1 base and J by 2 bases; unmatched bases: 16. The CDR3 sequence: CASSLRPVVAGGQQETQYF. The CDR3 coding sequence is TGCGCCAGCAGCTTGAGACCTGTTGTGGCGGGGGGACAACAAGAGACCCAGTACTTC.

The table lists this clonotype with a few counts. The V gene is TRBV12-3 or TRBV12-4, the J gene TRBJ2-2; the D call may be TRBD1 or TRBD2 (5 bases each). This CDR3 is 13 amino acids long. The V and J ends lost 6 bases and 6 bases respectively, with 11 bases between them. The CDR3 DNA follows: TGTGCCAGCAGGAAACAGGAGGCCGGGGAGCTGTTTTTT. This translates into CASRKQEAGELFF.

Comments on this clonotype: A much more abundant neighbour one base away suggests this may be a read error. This chain links TRBV10-3 with TRBJ2-5; the D is unclear. V was cut by 0 bases and J by 0 bases, with 8 bases left in between. Germline V lookup: CDR1 ENHRY, CDR2 SYGVKD. The length of the CDR3 is 15 residues. The chain's CDR3 is CAISESQTHQETQYF. In nucleotides, the CDR3 is TGTGCCATCAGTGAGTCGCAGACCCACCAAGAGACCCAGTACTTC.

DNA of the CDR3: TGCAGCGGGGAAGGGTCCCTCTATGGCTACACCTTC. This encodes CSGEGSLYGYTF. The rearrangement uses TRBV29-1 and TRBJ1-2, with D unclear. V was cut by 7 bases and J by 4 bases, with 13 bases left in between. The CDR3 covers 12 residues. Looked up from germline, CDR1 is SQVTM and CDR2 is ANQGSEA.

Ten or more counts support this clonotype. The gene calls are TRBV29-1 and TRBJ2-5; TRBD2 matches 12 bases. V was pared by 8 bases and J by 4 bases, with 8 bases of the junction left unmatched. Germline CDR1 is SQVTM and CDR2 is ANQGSEA. The CDR3 has 14 residues. This CDR3 is CSYRTSGIGETQYF. The DNA for the CDR3 is TGCAGCTATAGGACTAGCGGGATCGGAGAGACCCAGTACTTC.

There are many counts of this clonotype. CDR3 nucleotides: TGTGCCAGCAGTTTAGGAGGGGTCCAGCATTTT. This translates into CASSLGGVQHF. This sequence joins TRBV12-3 or TRBV12-4 and TRBJ1-5, with D perhaps matching TRBD1 (5 bases). Trimming took off 1 base at V and 12 bases at J, with 7 bases between the two ends. The CDR3 loop spans 11 amino acids.

The chain has TRBV5-1 and TRBJ1-1; no clear D. Germline lookup yields CDR1 SGHRS and CDR2 YFSETQ. The CDR3 covers 15 residues. Trimming cost V 4 bases and J 0 bases, with 13 bases left between them. CDR3 region: CASSPEGNMNTEAFF. CDR3 DNA sequence: TGCGCCAGCAGCCCGGAGGGAAACATGAACACTGAAGCTTTCTTT. The full variable domain, its missing parts supplied by reference TRBV5-1 and TRBJ1-1, is KAGVTQTPRYLIKTRGQQVTLSCSPISGHRSVSWYQQTPGQGLQFLFEYFSETQRNKGNFPGRFSGRQFSNSRSEMNVSTLELGDSALYLCASSPEGNMNTEAFFGQGTRLTVV.

V usage is TRBV20-1 and J usage is TRBJ1-6; unclear D gene. This CDR3 spans 15 amino acids. With 5 bases removed from V and 3 bases from J, the gap between germline ends came to 14 bases. The germline V gene has CDR1 DFQATT and CDR2 SNEGSKA (reference sequence). The CDR3: CSAADGRYYNSPLHF. CDR3 nucleotides: TGCAGTGCTGCGGACGGACGCTACTATAATTCACCCCTCCACTTT.

This clonotype occurred many times. The V and J genes are TRBV7-9 and TRBJ2-5; the match to TRBD2 covers 9 bases. The CDR3 sequence is 16 residues long. Looked up from germline, CDR1 is SEHNR and CDR2 is FQNEAQ (reference sequence). Unmatched junction bases numbered 4, after V lost 1 base and J lost 1 base. This chain's CDR3 is CASSLGSGSFQETQYF. CDR3 DNA sequence: TGTGCCAGCAGCTTAGGTAGCGGGAGTTTCCAAGAGACCCAGTACTTC.

This clonotype has just one count. One base away lies a much larger clone, so this may be a sequencing read error. The chain joins TRBV20-1 to TRBJ2-7, with TRBD1 identical over 8 bases. Per germline, CDR1 DFQATT and CDR2 SNEGSKA (reference sequence). V lost 6 bases and J lost 1; bases outside the gene matches: 8. The CDR3 runs 14 residues. CDR3 DNA sequence: TGCAGTGCAGGGGGACAGGCCCAGTCCTACGAGCAGTACTTC. Its protein product is CSAGGQAQSYEQYF.

With regard to this clonotype: A much larger clone lies a single base off, so this may be a read error. The genes are TRBV9 and TRBJ1-4, with 8 bases aligning to TRBD1. CDR3 length equals 14 residues. Germline V gives CDR1 SGDLS, CDR2 YYNGEE. V trimming: 0 bases; J trimming: 8 bases; junction bases outside the gene matches: 3. The CDR3 is CASSVDGTGEKLFF. Written as DNA, the CDR3 is TGTGCCAGCAGCGTAGACGGGACAGGCGAAAAACTGTTTTTT.

This clonotype was found many times. The V call is TRBV7-9, the J call TRBJ2-2; 13 bases line up with TRBD2. This CDR3 is built from 16 residues. Losses at the gene ends were 4 bases for V and 4 bases for J; bases not matched to a gene: 3. Germline lookup yields CDR1 SEHNR and CDR2 FQNEAQ (reference sequence). CDR3 coding DNA: TGTGCCAGCAGCTCCAGACTAGCGGGAGGCACCGGGGAGCTGTTTTTT. Translation gives CASSSRLAGGTGELFF.

The chain carries TRBV12-3 or TRBV12-4 and TRBJ1-1, with 7 bases matching TRBD1. This CDR3 is built from 15 residues. V shed 3 bases, J shed 2 bases, and the junction held 6 bases outside the gene matches. This CDR3 is CASSFLRGLNTEAFF. The CDR3 region has the DNA TGTGCCAGCAGTTTTTTAAGGGGGCTAAACACTGAAGCTTTCTTT.